The T cell receptor beta chain under discussion was sequenced for a study of cytomegalovirus exposure and HLA in healthy donors. Study outcomes and limitations: It was in a later analysis that TCR association rates were seen to vary by HLA locus, highest for DRB1 and lowest for HLA-C. An analysis done earlier found most TCR beta V segments productive about 87% or about 30% of the time. Some segments of the V type, notably TRBV6-2 and TRBV6-3, were excluded as indistinguishable. The classifier was said to identify cytomegalovirus status with high specificity and sensitivity.

Germline lookup yields CDR1 MNHNS and CDR2 SASEGT. This CDR3 contains 15 residues. Researchers ran the PCR with 60 Vbeta and 13 Jbeta primers. Method: immunoSEQ multiplex PCR; TCRdb's copy keeps in-frame clones and lacks some. This sample has some 170,000 clones, with around 74% found just once. Regarding this clone: What it binds is not known. An end of the junction differs from the germline gene, which may be a read error. The sample carries other DNA sequences with the same CDR3.

The sequence derives from a male donor in good health and CMV-seronegative. The chain carries TRBV6-1 and TRBJ2-3, with D possibly being TRBD1 (6 bases). The sequenced sample consisted of PBMCs. The CDR3 reads CASSSLRDTPDTQYF. The CDR3 coding sequence is TGTGCCAGCAGTTCTCTCCGGGACACCCCAGATACCCAGTATTTT.